One sample yielded the 2 T cell receptor beta chains listed below, sequenced in a study of T cell responses to AZD1222 COVID-19 vaccine. TCRdb's copy holds only in-frame clones and misses some; the assay was immunoSEQ multiplex PCR. The sample has approximately 150,000 clones; 88% are singletons. The specimen was peripheral blood, collected on day 0 of AZD1222 vaccination. The receptors shown here come from an adult in good health.

This sequence joins TRBV15 and TRBJ1-1; D is undetermined. V shed 0 bases and J shed 7 bases, with 9 bases lying between them. The CDR3 is 13 residues long. Germline CDR1 is LNHNV and CDR2 is YYDKDF (reference sequence). The CDR3 DNA sequence: TGTGCCACCAGCAGAGATCCGACAATTGAAGCTTTCTTT. It codes for CATSRDPTIEAFF.

V gene TRBV7-2 combines with J gene TRBJ2-4; the D gene could be TRBD1 or TRBD2 (5 bases each). Trimming left V 8 bases short and J 6 bases short, with 8 bases between. CDR1 is SGHTA, CDR2 FQGNSA, per germline. The CDR3 covers 11 residues. The CDR3 loop is CASGDRNIQYF. In DNA form, the CDR3 reads TGTGCCAGCGGGGACCGAAACATTCAGTACTTC.